This T cell receptor (beta chain) was captured in a study of cytomegalovirus exposure and HLA in healthy donors. Per the germline V gene, CDR1 is SQVTM and CDR2 is ANQGSEA. The trim removed 6 bases at V and 9 bases at J, leaving 9 bases unmatched. This CDR3 has 12 amino acids. The PCR contained 60 Vbeta and 13 Jbeta primers. Using immunoSEQ multiplex PCR, the repertoire was profiled, and TCRdb retains in-frame clones only, with some absent. The repertoire holds about 160,000 clones, with approximately 77% as singletons. V gene TRBV29-1 combines with J gene TRBJ1-2, with 8 bases that match TRBD1. Sequencing was performed on PBMCs. The receptor comes from a male donor in good health and CMV-seropositive. This chain's CDR3 is CSVQGAGGSYTF. DNA of the CDR3: TGCAGCGTCCAGGGGGCAGGTGGGAGCTACACCTTC. Variable domain in full (rest from reference TRBV29-1 and TRBJ1-2): SAVISQKPSRDICQRGTSLTIQCQVDSQVTMMFWYRQQPGQSLTLIATANQGSEATYESGFVIDKFPISRPNLTFSTLTVSNMSPEDSSIYLCSVQGAGGSYTFGSGTRLTVV.